This T cell receptor (beta chain) was retrieved from a study of Ad26.COV2.S vaccination and SARS-CoV-2 variants. Study outcomes and limitations: Spike-specific TCR breadth was greater in vaccine than placebo recipients.

Here immunoSEQ multiplex PCR was the method, and the copy in TCRdb shows in-frame clones only, minus some. The sample holds fewer than 150,000 clones; about nine tenths are singletons and the top ten take around 5%. In its sample, this clone was seen a few times. Antigen specificity is unknown. Trimming took off 5 bases at V and 3 bases at J, with 4 bases between the two ends. The CDR3 runs 12 residues. CDR1 KGHSH and CDR2 LQKENI come from the germline V gene. The sample here was peripheral blood, taken after recovery from COVID-19. This sequence joins TRBV18 and TRBJ2-2; D not resolved. This clonotype was obtained from a human donor who had recovered from COVID-19. This CDR3 reads CASSTYTGELFF. In nucleotides, the CDR3 is TGTGCCAGCTCAACCTACACCGGGGAGCTGTTTTTT.